The entry below gives a single T cell receptor (beta chain) sequence along with its context. This clonotype was detected ten times or more. The antigen it recognizes is unknown. There are no base qualities to consult, and no much larger clone falls within one base. Per the publication, the treatment or condition label means: in vitro stimulation with specific CMV peptide epitopes to enrich CMV-specific T cells. CDR3 length: 14 amino acids, cysteine to phenylalanine. The CDR3 DNA has 42 bases and is translated from base 1. V and J lose 8 bases and 2 bases, and a span of 14 bases separates them. From a lookup of the germline V gene, CDR1 and CDR2 are SGHTA and FQGNSA. This sample was taken from a study of T cell repertoires in cytomegalovirus infection (dated by TCRdb to between 2017 and 2020). The study in broad terms: Recently identified HLA-C-restricted CMV epitopes, whose presentation resists viral immunomodulation, were targeted by peptide stimulations together with well-studied HLA-B-restricted epitopes. Donor HLA type was relevant to the analysis, because carriage of CMV infection together with the matching HLA type was indicated by public TCR beta signatures. The research as a whole found: The ex vivo response was dominated by HLA-C-restricted CMV-specific TCR beta clonotypes, and the single most frequent clonotype in two of eight donors was supplied by these HLA-C-restricted clonotypes. Carriers of CMV infection plus the relevant HLA type were discriminated by the cumulative frequency of public TCR beta family members in the study cohort and in an independent roughly 370-donor cohort.

TCRdb records Illumina HiSeq 1500 as the sequencer. Using fastp trimming at Q25 and MiXCR clonotype assembly, TCRdb reanalyzed the public sequencing data and kept in-frame beta chains. Each entry is one CDR3 protein sequence, shown with its most common DNA and genes. The sample yields 370,000 or so distinct CDR3 sequences; approximately 30% were counted once. The ten largest clonotypes hold less than 15% of the sample. Rearrangement joined TRBV7-2 to TRBJ2-3; the D gene cannot be resolved reliably. The sequencing used cultured PBMCs, collected from culture after CMV antigen stimulation. The TCR originated in a human donor in good health (CMV status not recorded). Some clones in this sample may be carry-over from other donors' samples. The DNA sequence reads TGTGCCAGCGTACGCCGCGGATCCACAGATACGCAGTATTTT. Translated, it gives CASVRRGSTDTQYF.